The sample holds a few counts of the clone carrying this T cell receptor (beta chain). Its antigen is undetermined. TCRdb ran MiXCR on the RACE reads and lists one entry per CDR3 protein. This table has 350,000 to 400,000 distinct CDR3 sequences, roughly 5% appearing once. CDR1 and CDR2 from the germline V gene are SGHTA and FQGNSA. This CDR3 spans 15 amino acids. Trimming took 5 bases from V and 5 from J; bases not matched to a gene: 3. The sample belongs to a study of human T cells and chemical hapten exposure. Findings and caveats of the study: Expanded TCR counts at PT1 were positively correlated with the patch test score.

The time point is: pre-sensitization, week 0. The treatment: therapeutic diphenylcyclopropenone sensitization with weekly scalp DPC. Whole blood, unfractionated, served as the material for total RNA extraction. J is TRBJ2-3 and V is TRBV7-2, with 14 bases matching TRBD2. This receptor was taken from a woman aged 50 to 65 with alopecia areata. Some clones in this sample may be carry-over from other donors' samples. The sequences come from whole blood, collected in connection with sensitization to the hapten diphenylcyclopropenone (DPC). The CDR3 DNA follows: TGTGCCAGCAGCGGGACTAGCGGGGGCGGAGATACGCAGTATTTT. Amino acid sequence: CASSGTSGGGDTQYF.